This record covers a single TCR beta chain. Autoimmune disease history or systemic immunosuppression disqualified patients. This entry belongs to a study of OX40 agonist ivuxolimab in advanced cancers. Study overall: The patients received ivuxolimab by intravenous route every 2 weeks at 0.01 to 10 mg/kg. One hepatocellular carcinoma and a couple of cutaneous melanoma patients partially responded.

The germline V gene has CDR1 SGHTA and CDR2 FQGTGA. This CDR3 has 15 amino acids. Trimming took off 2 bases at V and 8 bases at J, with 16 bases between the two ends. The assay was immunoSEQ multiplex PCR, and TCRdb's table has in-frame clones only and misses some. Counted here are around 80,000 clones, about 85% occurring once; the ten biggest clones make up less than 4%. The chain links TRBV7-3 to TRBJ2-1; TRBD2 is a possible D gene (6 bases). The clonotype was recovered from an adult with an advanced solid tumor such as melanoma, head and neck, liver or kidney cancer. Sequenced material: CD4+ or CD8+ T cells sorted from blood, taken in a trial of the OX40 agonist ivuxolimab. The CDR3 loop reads CASSLRAGRWDEQFF. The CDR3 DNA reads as TGTGCCAGCAGCTTACGTGCGGGAAGGTGGGATGAGCAGTTCTTC.